One and the same sample provided the 31 T cell receptor beta chains below, sequenced in a study of control samples from healthy donors and cancer patients. Clones were sequenced by immunoSEQ multiplex PCR, and TCRdb holds only the in-frame ones, with some missing. The table has about 26,000 clones, approximately 78% seen once; the top ten hold around 23%. Sequenced input: PBMCs. The receptors originated from a man in his sixties with colorectal cancer.

The V call is TRBV3-1 (or the pseudogene TRBV3-2), the J call TRBJ1-4, with a tentative D call TRBD1 (6 bases). With 5 bases removed from V and 3 bases from J, the gap between germline ends came to 10 bases. The CDR3 runs 14 residues. Germline-derived CDR1 and CDR2 are LGHDT and YNNKEL (reference sequence). CDR3 sequence reads: CASSKGGANEKLFF. For the CDR3, the DNA is TGTGCCAGCAGCAAAGGGGGGGCTAATGAAAAACTGTTTTTT.

This clone was seen a single time. This chain connects TRBV4-1 to TRBJ1-3; weak D call: TRBD1 (6 bases). The ends were cut back, 1 base at V and 0 bases at J, with 13 bases in the middle. The CDR3 runs to 17 residues. CDR1 and CDR2 from the germline V gene are MGHRA and YSYEKL. Here the CDR3 reads CASSQVVGANSGNTIYF. The CDR3 nucleotides read TGCGCCAGCAGCCAAGTTGTGGGGGCAAACTCTGGAAACACCATATATTTT.

The V call is TRBV2, the J call TRBJ1-4; the D is unclear. The germline gives CDR1 SNHLY, CDR2 FYNNEI. Trimming took 9 bases from V and 4 from J, leaving 12 bases between them. The CDR3 totals 13 residues. The CDR3 DNA reads TGTGCCAGTAACCGGGCCTATAATGAAAAACTGTTTTTT. It yields the protein CASNRAYNEKLFF.

The rearrangement links TRBV5-4 to TRBJ2-5; 7 bases align to TRBD1. V was clipped by 4 bases and J by 5 bases; unmatched bases: 11. Per the germline V gene, CDR1 is SGHNT and CDR2 is YYREEE (reference sequence). The CDR3 runs to 15 residues. CDR3 loop: CASSPSNRGEETQYF. The CDR3 coding sequence is TGTGCCAGCAGCCCTTCAAACAGGGGAGAGGAGACCCAGTACTTC.

This CDR3 is CASSERAGDNSPLHF. The DNA of the CDR3 is TGTGCCAGCAGTGAAAGGGCAGGGGATAATTCACCCCTCCACTTT. J is TRBJ1-6 and V is TRBV6-1; tentatively, D is TRBD1 (6 bases). This CDR3 has 15 residues. Germline values: CDR1 MNHNS, CDR2 SASEGT. The V end lost 2 bases, the J end lost 5 bases, and 10 bases lay between the germline ends.

J is TRBJ2-7 and V is TRBV2, with a tentative D call TRBD1 (5 bases). Germline V lookup: CDR1 SNHLY, CDR2 FYNNEI. The CDR3 is 12 amino acids. With 6 bases removed from V and 0 bases from J, the gap between germline ends came to 6 bases. CDR3 DNA: TGTGCCAGCAGAGACAGCTCCTACGAGCAGTACTTC. It yields the protein CASRDSSYEQYF. The entire variable domain, with the rest obtained from reference TRBV2 and TRBJ2-7, is as follows: EPEVTQTPSHQVTQMGQEVILRCVPISNHLYFYWYRQILGQKVEFLVSFYNNEISEKSEIFDDQFSVERPDGSNFTLKIRSTKLEDSAMYFCASRDSSYEQYFGPGTRLTVT.

This chain links TRBV6-6 with TRBJ1-2; no firm D call. V was pared by 5 bases and J by 4 bases, with 8 bases between. The germline gives CDR1 MNHNY, CDR2 SVGAGI (reference sequence). The CDR3 length is 12 residues. In DNA form, the CDR3 reads TGTGCCAGCAGTCCTCGGGGCTATGGCTACACCTTC. It translates to CASSPRGYGYTF.

This chain joins TRBV6-5 and TRBJ2-7; a possible D gene is TRBD2 (6 bases). The CDR3 is 14 residues long. Germline assignment: CDR1 MNHEY and CDR2 SVGAGI. The ends were cut back, 6 bases at V and 1 base at J, with 13 bases in the middle. The CDR3 loop reads CASRGDGTSYEQYF. The CDR3 bases are TGTGCCAGCAGGGGGGACGGGACTTCCTACGAGCAGTACTTC.

V is TRBV3-1 (or the pseudogene TRBV3-2) and J is TRBJ2-1; 7 nucleotides line up with TRBD2. The J segment lost 3 bases and the V segment lost 4 bases, leaving 6 bases of the junction unmatched. Germline assignment: CDR1 LGHDT and CDR2 YNNKEL (reference sequence). This CDR3 has 15 amino acids. The CDR3: CASSLTRGVYNEQFF. The CDR3 DNA follows: TGTGCCAGCAGCCTCACCCGGGGGGTCTACAATGAGCAGTTCTTC.

V usage is TRBV18 and J usage is TRBJ1-1; 7 bases map to TRBD1. Trimming removed 2 bases from V and 4 bases from J; junction bases left unmatched: 10. Looked up from germline, CDR1 is KGHSH and CDR2 is LQKENI. The CDR3 runs 16 residues. The CDR3 is CASSPGGGTVLTEAFF. The CDR3 region has the DNA TGTGCCAGCTCACCAGGAGGAGGGACAGTTCTCACTGAAGCTTTCTTT.

The chain uses TRBV12-5 and TRBJ1-1, with D hard to call. V lost 7 bases, J lost 1 base, and 10 bases lay in between. From germline, CDR1 is LGHNT and CDR2 FRNRAP. The CDR3 runs to 13 residues. The CDR3 loop is CASALITNTEAFF. In DNA, the CDR3 is TGTGCTAGTGCCCTGATTACGAACACTGAAGCTTTCTTT.

This sequence joins TRBV11-2 and TRBJ1-1, with D unclear. V lost 2 bases and J 0 bases, leaving 10 bases between the germline ends. CDR3 size: 15 residues. Germline lookup yields CDR1 SGHAT and CDR2 FQNNGV. CDR3 DNA sequence: TGTGCCAGCAGCTTAAAAGGCAGCGTGAACACTGAAGCTTTCTTT. Protein: CASSLKGSVNTEAFF.

This clone was counted a single time. The gene calls are TRBV5-6 and TRBJ2-2; D is undetermined. This CDR3 is built from 14 residues. V was clipped by 4 bases and J by 4 bases, with 11 bases between them. The germline CDR1 and CDR2 sequences are SGHDT and YYEEEE. In DNA, the CDR3 is TGTGCCAGCAGCACCTGGATCTCCACCGGGGAGCTGTTTTTT. Translation gives CASSTWISTGELFF.

This clone was counted a single time. The chain carries TRBV4-1 and TRBJ1-5, with 9 bases aligning to TRBD1. The CDR3 length is 17 residues. Looked up from germline, CDR1 is MGHRA and CDR2 is YSYEKL. The V gene end was trimmed by 3 bases and the J gene end by 3 bases; junction bases not matched to a gene: 9. For the CDR3, the DNA is TGCGCCAGCAGCCAGGGTACCGGGACAGGGTCCAATCAGCCCCAGCATTTT. It codes for CASSQGTGTGSNQPQHF.

The chain combines TRBV6-6 with TRBJ2-5; D possibly corresponds to TRBD2 (5 bases). Germline V lookup: CDR1 MNHNY, CDR2 SVGAGI (reference sequence). Trimming pared 1 base from V and 4 bases from J, leaving 7 bases between. The CDR3 loop spans 13 amino acids. CDR3 residues: CASSYLRGETQYF. DNA of the CDR3: TGTGCCAGCAGTTACTTACGGGGAGAGACCCAGTACTTC.

On this clone itself: This sample also contains other DNA sequences that code for the same CDR3. The J gene is TRBJ1-4, the V gene TRBV10-3; TRBD1 might be the D (6 bases). Trimming took 5 bases from V and 5 from J, leaving 9 bases between them. CDR1 is ENHRY, CDR2 SYGVKD, per germline. The CDR3 sequence is 13 residues long. CDR3 nucleotides: TGTGCCATCAGTCAGGGGTCAAATGAAAAACTGTTTTTT. It translates to CAISQGSNEKLFF.

This clone was seen more than once but under ten times. The gene calls are TRBV9 and TRBJ1-3; TRBD1 aligns across 10 bases. Germline CDR1 is SGDLS and CDR2 is YYNGEE. This CDR3 has 16 amino acids. J gave up 4 bases and V 2 bases, and 6 bases lay outside the gene matches. CDR3 in DNA: TGTGCCAGCAGCGTCCGACAGGGGGCGGCGGGAAACACCATATATTTT. As protein: CASSVRQGAAGNTIYF.

This chain uses TRBV9 with TRBJ2-1; either TRBD1 or TRBD2 may fit D (5 bases each). Trimming removed 4 bases from V and 2 bases from J, with 13 bases in between. Germline CDR1 reads SGDLS; CDR2 reads YYNGEE. CDR3 length: 15 residues. The CDR3 loop is CASSIRDATYNEQFF. In nucleotides, the CDR3 is TGTGCCAGCAGCATCCGGGACGCCACCTACAATGAGCAGTTCTTC.

The CDR3 bases are TGTGCCTGGGCGGGCGGTGGTACTGAAGCTTTCTTT. As protein: CAWAGGGTEAFF. V usage is TRBV30 and J usage is TRBJ1-1, with D hard to call. The CDR3 runs 12 residues. Deletions cut 5 bases from V and 5 bases from J, with 12 bases between. CDR1 and CDR2 (germline): GTSNPN, SVGIG (reference sequence).

The rearrangement links TRBV7-9 to TRBJ1-5, with TRBD1 identical over 8 bases. V shed 5 bases, J shed 3 bases, and the junction held 6 bases outside the gene matches. Germline lookup yields CDR1 SEHNR and CDR2 FQNEAQ (reference sequence). The CDR3 is 15 residues long. DNA of the CDR3: TGTGCCAGCAGCCTTCGGGGACAGGTCAATCAGCCCCAGCATTTT. This translates into CASSLRGQVNQPQHF.

This clone was counted only a few times. The CDR3 nucleotides are TGTGCCAGCAGCAACGAGGGGACAGGCACTGAAGCTTTCTTT. This codes for CASSNEGTGTEAFF. The gene calls are TRBV3-1 (or the pseudogene TRBV3-2) and TRBJ1-1; 8 bases map to TRBD1. V lost 5 bases and J lost 4; bases outside the gene matches: 6. Germline CDR1 is LGHDT and CDR2 is YNNKEL (reference sequence). The CDR3 runs 14 residues.

The CDR3 DNA reads as TGTGCCTGGAGGGTGAGCCCGACAGGAGGTACTGGCTACACCTTC. It yields the protein CAWRVSPTGGTGYTF. The rearrangement links TRBV30 to TRBJ1-2, with a possible D match to TRBD1 (6 bases). CDR1 and CDR2 (germline): GTSNPN, SVGIG (reference sequence). The CDR3 has 15 residues. Trimming pared 3 bases from V and 7 bases from J, leaving 21 bases between.

Here the CDR3 reads CASSENVVGNEQFF. The CDR3 nucleotides are TGTGCCAGCAGTGAGAATGTGGTGGGCAATGAGCAGTTCTTC. The chain carries TRBV6-1 and TRBJ2-1; D is ambiguous. V was pared by 3 bases and J by 6 bases, with 12 bases between. This CDR3 has 14 amino acids. Germline CDR1 reads MNHNS; CDR2 reads SASEGT.

This clone is a singleton in its sample. The rearrangement uses TRBV6-4 and TRBJ1-6; D not certain. The ends were cut back, 0 bases at V and 7 bases at J, with 4 bases in the middle. Germline-derived CDR1 and CDR2 are MRHNA and SNTAGT. The CDR3 covers 13 residues. The CDR3 DNA is TGTGCCAGCAGTGACTCAGGGAATTCACCCCTCCACTTT. Translation gives CASSDSGNSPLHF.

The chain recombines TRBV11-2 with TRBJ1-6, with D maybe TRBD1 (5 bases). Germline CDR1 is SGHAT and CDR2 is FQNNGV. Trimming left V 5 bases short and J 7 bases short, with 27 bases between. The CDR3 has 19 amino acids. CDR3 nucleotides: TGTGCCAGCAGCCCCTCGACCGGTCGGGAGGGGAGGTTAAATTCACCCCTCCACTTT. Translation: CASSPSTGREGRLNSPLHF.

This clone is termed medium-sized (0.01 to 0.1%). This chain connects TRBV10-3 to TRBJ2-1; D is unclear. The CDR3 length is 14 residues. V gave up 3 bases and J gave up 1 base, with 7 bases separating them. CDR1 and CDR2 (germline): ENHRY, SYGVKD. The CDR3 sequence is CAISDFASYNEQFF. The CDR3 coding sequence is TGTGCCATCAGTGATTTCGCTTCCTACAATGAGCAGTTCTTC.

This clone was seen a handful of times. V usage is TRBV20-1 and J usage is TRBJ2-1, with 11 nucleotides matching TRBD2. Trimming at V came to 3 bases and at J to 5 bases, leaving 3 bases not matched to a gene. This CDR3 region has 14 residues. Germline V CDR1 and CDR2: DFQATT, SNEGSKA (reference sequence). The CDR3 here is CSASVAGGNNEQFF. The CDR3 nucleotides read TGCAGTGCTAGTGTAGCGGGGGGGAACAATGAGCAGTTCTTC.

The CDR3 sequence is CASSLREETQYF. The CDR3 DNA reads TGTGCCAGCAGCTTAAGGGAAGAGACCCAGTACTTC. V and J are TRBV7-2 and TRBJ2-5; D unclear. Per germline, CDR1 SGHTA and CDR2 FQGNSA. Trimming removed 2 bases at V and 3 bases at J, with 4 bases between. The CDR3 sequence is 12 residues long. Filled out from reference TRBV7-2 and TRBJ2-5, the complete variable domain reads GAGVSQSPSNKVTEKGKDVELRCDPISGHTALYWYRQSLGQGLEFLIYFQGNSAPDKSGLPSDRFSAERTGGSVSTLTIQRTQQEDSAVYLCASSLREETQYFGPGTRLLVL.

The V and J genes are TRBV30 and TRBJ2-7; D gene ambiguous. The ends were cut back, 2 bases at V and 2 bases at J, with 4 bases in the middle. CDR1 is GTSNPN and CDR2 is SVGIG in the germline V gene (reference sequence). This CDR3 is built from 11 residues. CDR3 nucleotides: TGTGCCTGGAGTCGGGCCTACGAGCAGTACTTC. Translation gives CAWSRAYEQYF. Combining the CDR3 with reference TRBV30 and TRBJ2-7 gives the whole variable domain SQTIHQWPATLVQPVGSPLSLECTVEGTSNPNLYWYRQAAGRGLQLLFYSVGIGQISSEVPQNLSASRPQDRQFILSSKKLLLSDSGFYLCAWSRAYEQYFGPGTRLTVT.

This clone has a single count. V and J are TRBV5-1 and TRBJ2-2, with TRBD2 matching 7 bases. V was pared by 4 bases and J by 6 bases, with 12 bases of the junction left unmatched. Germline-derived CDR1 and CDR2 are SGHRS and YFSETQ. CDR3 length: 16 amino acids. In DNA form, the CDR3 reads TGCGCCAGCAGCCCGGGGGGACTCACTAGCGCCGGGGAGCTGTTTTTT. It codes for CASSPGGLTSAGELFF.

The rearrangement uses TRBV5-8 and TRBJ1-5; TRBD1 is a possible D gene (5 bases). Trimming stripped 0 bases from V and 1 base from J, with 8 bases between. CDR3 size: 15 residues. Germline assignment: CDR1 SGHTS and CDR2 YDEGEE. The CDR3: CASSLGGVSNQPQHF. The CDR3 coding sequence is TGTGCCAGCAGCTTGGGGGGCGTGAGCAATCAGCCCCAGCATTTT.